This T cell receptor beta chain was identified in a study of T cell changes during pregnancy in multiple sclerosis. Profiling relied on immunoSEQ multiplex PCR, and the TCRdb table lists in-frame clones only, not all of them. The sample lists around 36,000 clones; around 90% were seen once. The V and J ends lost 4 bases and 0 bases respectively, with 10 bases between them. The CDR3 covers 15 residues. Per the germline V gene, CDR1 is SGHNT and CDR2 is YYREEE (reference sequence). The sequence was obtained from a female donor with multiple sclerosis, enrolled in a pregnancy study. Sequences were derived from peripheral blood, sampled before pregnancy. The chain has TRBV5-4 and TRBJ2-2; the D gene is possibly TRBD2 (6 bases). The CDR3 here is CASSLGLTNTGELFF. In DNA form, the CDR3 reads TGTGCCAGCAGCCTCGGACTAACGAACACCGGGGAGCTGTTTTTT.